This section outlines one T cell receptor (beta chain) sequence together with its context. V was pared by 2 bases and J by 6 bases, with 5 bases between. The CDR3 covers 12 residues. Germline assignment: CDR1 KGHSH and CDR2 LQKENI. This specimen comes from a study of prognosis after radiotherapy for stage I lung cancer. Across the whole study: Medical inoperability applied to all of the non-small cell lung cancer patients. No patients got concurrent therapy with stereotactic body radiotherapy.

With two-round multiplex PCR, TCR beta CDR3 sequences were amplified from genomic DNA. The use of primers specific to each TRBV and TRBJ gene characterized first-round PCR. MiXCR was run by TCRdb on the multiplex PCR reads, yielding one entry per CDR3 protein. The sample has about 19,000 distinct CDR3 sequences; over 45% are singletons. The chain has TRBV18 and TRBJ1-5; D is unclear. The sequences come from PBMCs, collected before or after stereotactic body radiation therapy (not recorded which). This receptor was obtained from a donor over 45 with non-small cell lung cancer. CDR3 residues: CASSPSAQPQHF. Here the CDR3 DNA reads TGTGCCAGCTCACCAAGCGCTCAGCCCCAGCATTTT.